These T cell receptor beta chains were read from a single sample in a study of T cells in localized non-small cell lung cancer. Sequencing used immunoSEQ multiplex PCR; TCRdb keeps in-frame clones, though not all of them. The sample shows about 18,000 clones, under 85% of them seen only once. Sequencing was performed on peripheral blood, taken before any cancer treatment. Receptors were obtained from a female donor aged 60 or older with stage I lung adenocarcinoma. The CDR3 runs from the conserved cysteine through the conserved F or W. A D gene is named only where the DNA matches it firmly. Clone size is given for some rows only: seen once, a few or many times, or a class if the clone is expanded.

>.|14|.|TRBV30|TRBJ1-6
CAWSVRGGDSPLHF
TGTGCCTGGAGTGTACGGGGTGGGGATTCACCCCTCCACTTT
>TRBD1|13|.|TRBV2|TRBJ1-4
CASSRGQAEKLFF
TGTGCCAGCAGTAGGGGACAGGCAGAAAAACTGTTTTTT
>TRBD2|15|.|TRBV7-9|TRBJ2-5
CASSLGAGGQEAQYF
TGTGCCAGCAGCTTAGGAGCGGGGGGCCAAGAGGCCCAGTACTTC
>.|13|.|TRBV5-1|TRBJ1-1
CASSGDGKAEAFF
TGCGCCAGCAGCGGGGATGGAAAGGCTGAAGCTTTCTTT
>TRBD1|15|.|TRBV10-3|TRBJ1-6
CAISWRQGGSSPLHF
TGTGCCATCAGTTGGAGACAGGGGGGCAGTTCACCCCTCCACTTT
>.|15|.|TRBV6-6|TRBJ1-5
CASSRNRESNQPQHF
TGTGCCAGCAGTCGAAACAGGGAGAGCAATCAGCCCCAGCATTTT
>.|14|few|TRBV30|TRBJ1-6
CAWSFMSYNSPLHF
TGTGCCTGGAGTTTTATGAGCTATAATTCACCCCTCCACTTT
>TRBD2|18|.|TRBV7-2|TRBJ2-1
CASSLAVASGGLTNEQFF
TGTGCCAGCAGCTTAGCCGTGGCTAGCGGGGGCCTTACCAATGAGCAGTTCTTC
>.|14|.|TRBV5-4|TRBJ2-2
CASSSWGAVGELFF
TGTGCCAGCAGCAGCTGGGGGGCCGTCGGGGAGCTGTTTTTT
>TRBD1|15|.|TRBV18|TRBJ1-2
CASSPPGQGNYGYTF
TGTGCCAGCTCACCTCCGGGACAGGGGAATTATGGCTACACCTTC
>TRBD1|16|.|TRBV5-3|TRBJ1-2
CARSLGQGVPNYGYTF
TGTGCCAGAAGCTTAGGTCAGGGGGTCCCCAACTATGGCTACACCTTC
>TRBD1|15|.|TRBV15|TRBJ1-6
CATSRSGTANSPLHF
TGTGCCACCAGCAGATCCGGGACAGCTAATTCACCCCTCCACTTT
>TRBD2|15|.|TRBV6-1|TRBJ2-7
CASSEEEAGGKEQYF
TGTGCCAGCAGTGAAGAGGAGGCGGGGGGGAAAGAGCAGTACTTC
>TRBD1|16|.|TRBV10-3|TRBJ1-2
CAISPALGDRGGGYTF
TGTGCCATCAGTCCAGCCTTAGGGGACAGGGGGGGCGGCTACACCTTC
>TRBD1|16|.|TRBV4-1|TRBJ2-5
CASSQAPGQGLETQYF
TGCGCCAGCAGCCAAGCTCCAGGACAGGGATTAGAGACCCAGTACTTC
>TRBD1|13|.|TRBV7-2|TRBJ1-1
CASSYGQGREAFF
TGTGCCAGCAGTTACGGACAGGGCCGTGAAGCTTTCTTT
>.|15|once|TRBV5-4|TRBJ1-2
CASSLPGEGHYGYTF
TGTGCCAGCAGCTTGCCAGGGGAGGGGCACTATGGCTACACCTTC
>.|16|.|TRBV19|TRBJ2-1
CASSIDFGTTYNEQFF
TGTGCCAGTAGTATAGATTTTGGGACAACGTACAATGAGCAGTTCTTC
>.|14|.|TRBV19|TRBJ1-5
CATRRGAGNQPQHF
TGTGCCACCCGGAGGGGGGCCGGGAATCAGCCCCAGCATTTT
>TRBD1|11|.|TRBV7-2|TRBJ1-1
CASRQGGGAFF
TGTGCCAGCAGGCAGGGGGGAGGCGCTTTCTTT
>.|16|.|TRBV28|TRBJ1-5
CASSSRTDPSNQPQHF
TGTGCCAGCAGTTCTAGGACAGACCCTAGCAATCAGCCCCAGCATTTT
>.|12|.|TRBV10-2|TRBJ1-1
CASSESSTEAFF
TGCGCCAGCAGTGAGTCGAGCACTGAAGCTTTCTTT
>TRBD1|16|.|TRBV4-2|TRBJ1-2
CASSQEKGTGGNGYTF
TGTGCCAGCAGCCAAGAAAAAGGGACAGGGGGCAATGGCTACACCTTC
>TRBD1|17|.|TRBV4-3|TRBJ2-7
CASSQLPGTGKTYEQYF
TGCGCCAGCAGCCAGCTGCCGGGGACAGGTAAAACCTACGAGCAGTACTTC
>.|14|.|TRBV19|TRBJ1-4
CASTRSATNEKLFF
TGTGCCAGCACGCGGAGTGCAACTAATGAAAAACTGTTTTTT
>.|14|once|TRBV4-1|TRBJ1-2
CASSPQEGTVGYTF
TGCGCCAGCAGCCCCCAAGAGGGTACAGTTGGCTACACCTTC
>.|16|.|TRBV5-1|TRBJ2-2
CASSLAFRGYTGELFF
TGCGCCAGCAGCTTGGCCTTCAGGGGATACACCGGGGAGCTGTTTTTT
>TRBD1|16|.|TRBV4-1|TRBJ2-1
CASSQPPGQGAGEQFF
TGCGCCAGCAGCCAACCGCCGGGACAGGGGGCCGGGGAGCAGTTCTTC
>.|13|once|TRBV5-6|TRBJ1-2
CASSAIHEAGYTF
TGTGCCAGCAGCGCGATCCACGAGGCAGGCTACACCTTC
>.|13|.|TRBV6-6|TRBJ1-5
CASTLHEGGPQHF
TGTGCCAGCACGCTTCATGAAGGTGGGCCCCAGCATTTT
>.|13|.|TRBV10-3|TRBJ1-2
CAIFAGEVREYTF
TGTGCCATCTTTGCAGGGGAAGTTCGGGAGTACACCTTC
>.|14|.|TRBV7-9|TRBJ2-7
CASSQWGADYEQYF
TGTGCCAGCAGCCAGTGGGGGGCTGACTACGAGCAGTACTTC
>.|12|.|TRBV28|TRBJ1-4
CASSLFGVKLFF
TGTGCCAGCAGTTTATTTGGGGTGAAACTGTTTTTT
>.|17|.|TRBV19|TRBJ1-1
CASSIEGALLGSTEAFF
TGTGCCAGTAGTATAGAGGGAGCCCTCCTCGGGAGCACTGAAGCTTTCTTT
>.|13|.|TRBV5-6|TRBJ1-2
CASSLQGFYGYTF
TGTGCCAGCAGCTTACAGGGATTCTATGGCTACACCTTC
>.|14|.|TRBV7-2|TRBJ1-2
CASSPAGLAYGYTF
TGTGCCAGCAGCCCAGCAGGGTTAGCCTATGGCTACACCTTC
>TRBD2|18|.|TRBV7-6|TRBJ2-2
CASSPARVTGGRDGELFF
TGTGCCAGCAGCCCCGCCCGGGTGACGGGGGGGCGCGACGGGGAGCTGTTTTTT
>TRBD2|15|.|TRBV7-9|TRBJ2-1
CASSQSGGARNEQFF
TGTGCCAGCAGCCAGAGCGGGGGGGCCCGGAATGAGCAGTTCTTC
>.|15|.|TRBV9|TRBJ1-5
CASSVDGGGNQPQHF
TGTGCCAGCAGCGTAGACGGTGGCGGCAATCAGCCCCAGCATTTT
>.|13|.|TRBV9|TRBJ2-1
CASSGSDTDEQFF
TGTGCCAGCAGCGGATCAGACACGGATGAGCAGTTCTTC
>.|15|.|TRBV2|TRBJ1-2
CASSYTGLANYGYTF
TGTGCCAGCAGTTATACAGGGCTAGCTAACTATGGCTACACCTTC
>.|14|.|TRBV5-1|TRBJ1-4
CASSSRPGGEKLFF
TGCGCCAGCAGCTCCAGGCCGGGCGGTGAAAAACTGTTTTTT